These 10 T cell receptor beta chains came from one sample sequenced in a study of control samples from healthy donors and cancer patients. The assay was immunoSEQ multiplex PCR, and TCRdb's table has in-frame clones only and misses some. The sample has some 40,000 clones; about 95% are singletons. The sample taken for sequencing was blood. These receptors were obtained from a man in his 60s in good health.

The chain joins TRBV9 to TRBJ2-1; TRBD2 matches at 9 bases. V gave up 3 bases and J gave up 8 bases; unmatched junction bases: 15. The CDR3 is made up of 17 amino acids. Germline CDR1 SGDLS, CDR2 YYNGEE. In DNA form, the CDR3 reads TGTGCCAGCAGCGACCCCGGCAGTGCTAGCGGGAAGTATGAGCAGTTCTTC. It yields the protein CASSDPGSASGKYEQFF.

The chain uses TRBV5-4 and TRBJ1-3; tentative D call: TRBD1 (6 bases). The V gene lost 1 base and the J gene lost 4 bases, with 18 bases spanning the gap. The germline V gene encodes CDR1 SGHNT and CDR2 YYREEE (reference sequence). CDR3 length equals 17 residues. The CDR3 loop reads CASSLMIGGKGGNTIYF. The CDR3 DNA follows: TGTGCCAGCAGCTTGATGATAGGGGGAAAGGGAGGAAACACCATATATTTT.

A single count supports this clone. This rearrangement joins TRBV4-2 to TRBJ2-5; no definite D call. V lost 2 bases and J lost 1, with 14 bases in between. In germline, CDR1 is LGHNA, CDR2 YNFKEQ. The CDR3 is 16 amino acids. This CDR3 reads CASSQSLPRTQETQYF. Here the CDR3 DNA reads TGTGCCAGCAGCCAATCCCTACCTAGGACCCAAGAGACCCAGTACTTC.

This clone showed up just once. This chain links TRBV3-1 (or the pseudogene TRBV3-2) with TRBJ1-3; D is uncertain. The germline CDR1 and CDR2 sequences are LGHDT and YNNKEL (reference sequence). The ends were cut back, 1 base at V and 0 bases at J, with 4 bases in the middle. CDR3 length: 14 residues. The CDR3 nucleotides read TGTGCCAGCAGCCAAGTCCACTCTGGAAACACCATATATTTT. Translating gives CASSQVHSGNTIYF.

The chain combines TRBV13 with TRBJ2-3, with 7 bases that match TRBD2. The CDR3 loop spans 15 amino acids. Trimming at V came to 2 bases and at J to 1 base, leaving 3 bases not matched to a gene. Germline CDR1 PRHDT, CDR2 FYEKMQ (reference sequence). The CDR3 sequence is CASSLYSGGTDTQYF. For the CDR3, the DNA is TGTGCCAGCAGCTTATACAGCGGGGGCACAGATACGCAGTATTTT.

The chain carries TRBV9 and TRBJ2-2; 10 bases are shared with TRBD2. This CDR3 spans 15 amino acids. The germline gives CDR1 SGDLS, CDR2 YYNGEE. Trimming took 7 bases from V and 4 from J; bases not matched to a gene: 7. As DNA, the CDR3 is TGTGCCAGCCGATTAGCGGGAGGACCCACCGGGGAGCTGTTTTTT. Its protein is CASRLAGGPTGELFF.

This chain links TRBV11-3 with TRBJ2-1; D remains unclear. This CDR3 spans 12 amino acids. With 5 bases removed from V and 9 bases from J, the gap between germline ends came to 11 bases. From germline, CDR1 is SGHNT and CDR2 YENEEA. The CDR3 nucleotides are TGTGCCAGCAGCGCAAAGATCTCTGAGCAGTTCTTC. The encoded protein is CASSAKISEQFF.

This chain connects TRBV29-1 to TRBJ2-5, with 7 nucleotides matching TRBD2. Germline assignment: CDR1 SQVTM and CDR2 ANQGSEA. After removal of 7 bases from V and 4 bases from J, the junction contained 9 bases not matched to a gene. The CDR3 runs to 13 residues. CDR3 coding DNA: TGCAGCGCCCCGGAGATAGCGGGAGAGACCCAGTACTTC. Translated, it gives CSAPEIAGETQYF.

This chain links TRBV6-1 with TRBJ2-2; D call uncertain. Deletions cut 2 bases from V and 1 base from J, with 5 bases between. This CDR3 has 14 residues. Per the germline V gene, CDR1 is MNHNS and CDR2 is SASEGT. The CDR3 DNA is TGTGCCAGCAGTGAACTCAGGAACACCGGGGAGCTGTTTTTT. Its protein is CASSELRNTGELFF.

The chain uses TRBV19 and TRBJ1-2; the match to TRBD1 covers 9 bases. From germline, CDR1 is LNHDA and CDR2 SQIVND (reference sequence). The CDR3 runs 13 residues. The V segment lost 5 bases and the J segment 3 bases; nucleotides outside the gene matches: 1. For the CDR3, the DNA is TGTGCCAGTAGTCGACAGGGGGACTATGGCTACACCTTC. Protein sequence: CASSRQGDYGYTF. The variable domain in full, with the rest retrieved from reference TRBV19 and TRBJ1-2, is DGGITQSPKYLFRKEGQNVTLSCEQNLNHDAMYWYRQDPGQGLRLIYYSQIVNDFQKGDIAEGYSVSREKKESFPLTVTSAQKNPTAFYLCASSRQGDYGYTFGSGTRLTVV.